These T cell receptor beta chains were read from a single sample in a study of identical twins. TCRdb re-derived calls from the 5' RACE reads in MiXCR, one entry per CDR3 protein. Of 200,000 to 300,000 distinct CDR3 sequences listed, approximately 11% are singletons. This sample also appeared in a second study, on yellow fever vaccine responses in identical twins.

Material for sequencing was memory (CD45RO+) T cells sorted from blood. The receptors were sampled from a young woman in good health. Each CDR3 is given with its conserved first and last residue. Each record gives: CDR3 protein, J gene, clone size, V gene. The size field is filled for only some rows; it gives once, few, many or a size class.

CASRSGNYEQYF	TRBJ2-7	-	TRBV12-3/TRBV12-4
CASSSAGPAYEQYF	TRBJ2-7	many	TRBV12-3/TRBV12-4
CASSVVPGGETQYF	TRBJ2-5	-	TRBV10-1
CASRMSGLAGAGGTDTQYF	TRBJ2-3	few	TRBV2
CASSSGLAGAYNEQFF	TRBJ2-1	many	TRBV6-2/TRBV6-3
CASSPRTGAHNEQFF	TRBJ2-1	-	TRBV3-1
CASSDSPSATGELFF	TRBJ2-2	many	TRBV6-4
CASSWTGELFF	TRBJ2-2	many	TRBV5-1
CSVDSPSTDTQYF	TRBJ2-3	-	TRBV29-1
CASSYTFYEQYF	TRBJ2-7	many	TRBV6-2/TRBV6-3
CASSTDSKNNEQFF	TRBJ2-1	many	TRBV12-3/TRBV12-4
CASSGPDSTDTQYF	TRBJ2-3	-	TRBV5-1
CASSPVSGRGEQYF	TRBJ2-7	few	TRBV4-1
CSARALERGLTDTQYF	TRBJ2-3	-	TRBV20-1
CASSYSSGGPGELFF	TRBJ2-2	few	TRBV6-2/TRBV6-3
CASSRGGQDPTDTQYF	TRBJ2-3	-	TRBV9
CSANSGGFSSYNEQFF	TRBJ2-1	-	TRBV20-1
CSAQDGTQISDTQYF	TRBJ2-3	many	TRBV20-1
CASSRSTQPYGYTF	TRBJ1-2	-	TRBV18
CASSLATPSFNEQFF	TRBJ2-1	few	TRBV7-9
CSADPGTGFYEQDF	TRBJ2-7	-	TRBV20-1
CASSHSPTGSGTGELFF	TRBJ2-2	once	TRBV4-1
CASSKLAGGQDTQYF	TRBJ2-3	few	TRBV6-1
CASNIGQTTGELFF	TRBJ2-2	-	TRBV5-1
CATSRGSTYNEQFF	TRBJ2-1	many	TRBV15
CSVGFLPAEKLFF	TRBJ1-4	-	TRBV29-1
CSARAAGGPTPHF	TRBJ1-5	few	TRBV20-1
CASSPGGALQETQYF	TRBJ2-5	-	TRBV7-2
CSARTSGGLGEQYF	TRBJ2-7	many	TRBV29-1
CASSPYSGDNSPLHF	TRBJ1-6	many	TRBV18
CASSYPGGETQYF	TRBJ2-5	many	TRBV5-1
CATSDPGTPTGELFF	TRBJ2-2	-	TRBV24-1
CASSQRQGLVQYF	TRBJ2-7	few	TRBV3-1
CATSSRDSQYF	TRBJ2-5	few	TRBV15
CASSPQALADTQYF	TRBJ2-3	-	TRBV18
CASSFAGSAYEQYF	TRBJ2-7	few	TRBV28
CASSQDRQVGIYEQYF	TRBJ2-7	-	TRBV4-2
CSVMTGQTYEQYF	TRBJ2-7	many	TRBV29-1
CASSTGTSGFNQETQYF	TRBJ2-5	-	TRBV25-1
CASSTPRVAKEEQYF	TRBJ2-7	few	TRBV2
CASSPDRMGEQYF	TRBJ2-7	many	TRBV6-6
CASSLAGRGGREQYF	TRBJ2-7	-	TRBV7-6
CSASLPKGDNQPQHF	TRBJ1-5	-	TRBV20-1
CASSLAGQGVYEQYF	TRBJ2-7	-	TRBV7-2
CSARDRYQVTYEQYF	TRBJ2-7	many	TRBV20-1